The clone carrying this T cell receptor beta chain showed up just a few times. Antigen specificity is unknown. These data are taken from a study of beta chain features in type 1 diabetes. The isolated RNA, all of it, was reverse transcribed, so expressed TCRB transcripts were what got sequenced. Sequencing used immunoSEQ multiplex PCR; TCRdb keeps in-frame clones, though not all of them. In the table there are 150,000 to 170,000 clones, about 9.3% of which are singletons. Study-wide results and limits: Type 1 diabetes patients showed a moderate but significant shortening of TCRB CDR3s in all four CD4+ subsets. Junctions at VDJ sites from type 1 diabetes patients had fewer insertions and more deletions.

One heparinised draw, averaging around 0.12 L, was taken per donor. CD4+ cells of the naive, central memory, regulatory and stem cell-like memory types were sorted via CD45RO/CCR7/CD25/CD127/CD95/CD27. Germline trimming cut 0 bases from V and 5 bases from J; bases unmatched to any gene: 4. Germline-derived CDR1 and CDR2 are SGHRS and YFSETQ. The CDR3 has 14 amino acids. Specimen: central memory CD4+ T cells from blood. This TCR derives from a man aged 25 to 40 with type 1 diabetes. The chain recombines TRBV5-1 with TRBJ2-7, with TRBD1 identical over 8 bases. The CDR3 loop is CASSLETGANEQYF. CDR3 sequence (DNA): TGCGCCAGCAGCTTGGAGACAGGGGCAAACGAGCAGTACTTC.